Following are 20 T cell receptor beta chains from one sample sequenced in a study of T cell repertoires in cytomegalovirus infection. No antigens are known for them. MiXCR was run by TCRdb on the reads, yielding one entry per CDR3 protein. The sample has 900,000 to 950,000 distinct CDR3 sequences; under 40% are singletons. This sample comprised cultured CD8+ T cells from PBMCs, obtained from culture after CMV antigen stimulation. Receptor source: a human donor in good health (CMV status not recorded). Some clones in this sample may be carry-over from other donors' samples.

This clonotype was seen ten or more times. The V and J genes are TRBV20-1 and TRBJ1-1; 9 positions match TRBD1. From germline, CDR1 is DFQATT and CDR2 SNEGSKA (reference sequence). The CDR3 sequence is 18 residues long. J gave up 1 base and V 0 bases, and 12 bases lay outside the gene matches. CDR3 DNA sequence: TGCAGTGCTAGAGATATACGACAGGGGGTAGGTTGGAACACTGAAGCTTTCTTT. Its protein is CSARDIRQGVGWNTEAFF.

This clonotype was seen a handful of times. The gene calls are TRBV6-1 and TRBJ1-1; unclear D gene. Trimming stripped 9 bases from V and 2 bases from J, with 10 bases between. CDR1 is MNHNS and CDR2 is SASEGT in the germline V gene. The CDR3 covers 12 residues. Written as DNA, the CDR3 is TGTGCCAGTGGACTCTTAAACACTGAAGCTTTCTTT. Encoded protein: CASGLLNTEAFF.

This clonotype has only a few counts. The rearrangement joins TRBV20-1 to TRBJ2-7; tentative D call: TRBD1 (6 bases). The CDR3 consists of 14 residues. Per the germline V gene, CDR1 is DFQATT and CDR2 is SNEGSKA (reference sequence). V lost 6 bases and J 4 bases, leaving 19 bases between the germline ends. As DNA, the CDR3 is TGCAGTGCGCGTGGACAGAAGACCTATTACGAGCAGTACTTC. It codes for CSARGQKTYYEQYF.

At least ten counts were recorded for this clonotype. The chain combines TRBV6-2 or TRBV6-3 with TRBJ1-1; no reliable D call. V was pared by 5 bases and J by 7 bases, with 14 bases between. Germline CDR1 MNHEY, CDR2 SVGEGT. This CDR3 is 13 amino acids long. CDR3 amino acids: CASSATPGVEAFF. CDR3 bases: TGTGCCAGCAGTGCTACCCCAGGAGTTGAAGCTTTCTTT.

Only one count was recorded for this clonotype. V and J are TRBV15 and TRBJ1-1; D possibly corresponds to TRBD1 (6 bases). Per germline, CDR1 LNHNV and CDR2 YYDKDF (reference sequence). Trimming pared 2 bases from V and 1 base from J, leaving 11 bases between. The CDR3 sequence is 15 residues long. CDR3 nucleotides: TGTGCCACCAGCAGAAAGAAAGGGGGGAACACTGAAGCTTTCTTT. This encodes CATSRKKGGNTEAFF.

This clonotype has a handful of counts. V usage is TRBV6-1 and J usage is TRBJ1-4, with a possible D match to TRBD1 (5 bases). Trimming left V 0 bases short and J 7 bases short, with 18 bases between. This CDR3 has 17 amino acids. CDR1 and CDR2 from the germline V gene are MNHNS and SASEGT. The DNA for the CDR3 is TGTGCCAGCAGTGAAGCTAAGTTGGGACCAGCCTTTGAAAAACTGTTTTTT. Translation gives CASSEAKLGPAFEKLFF.

The chain carries TRBV4-3 and TRBJ2-7, with D perhaps TRBD1 or TRBD2 (5 bases each). The CDR3 is made up of 15 amino acids. Looked up from germline, CDR1 is LGHNA and CDR2 is YSLEER. The CDR3 loop is CASSRKLERGYVQYV. The CDR3 DNA is TGCGCCAGCAGCCGCAAACTAGAGAGGGGCTACGTGCAGTACGTC.

The table lists this clonotype with many counts. This chain links TRBV10-3 with TRBJ1-3; 9 bases agree with TRBD1. Germline assignment: CDR1 ENHRY and CDR2 SYGVKD. This CDR3 region has 15 residues. The V and J ends lost 6 bases and 2 bases, in that order; junction bases with no gene match: 5. The DNA of the CDR3 is TGTGCCATCAGCCTCCACAGGGGGCCTGGAAACACCATATATTTT. Translating gives CAISLHRGPGNTIYF.

This clonotype occurred a few times. This chain's CDR3 is CSVEDQRGNTEAFF. DNA of the CDR3: TGCAGCGTTGAAGATCAAAGGGGGAACACTGAAGCTTTCTTT. The V and J genes are TRBV29-1 and TRBJ1-1; perhaps TRBD1 as D (5 bases). The CDR3 extends over 14 amino acids. Trimming pared 0 bases from V and 1 base from J, leaving 9 bases between. The germline gives CDR1 SQVTM, CDR2 ANQGSEA.

This chain connects TRBV4-3 to TRBJ2-3; 9 positions match TRBD1. Unmatched junction bases numbered 5, after V lost 0 bases and J lost 1 base. This CDR3 region has 17 residues. CDR1 is LGHNA and CDR2 is YSLEER in the germline V gene. CDR3 residues: CASSQDTTGGGTDTQYF. For the CDR3, the DNA is TGCGCCAGCAGCCAAGATACGACAGGGGGTGGCACAGATACGCAGTATTTT.

The chain employs TRBV4-2 and TRBJ2-2; possibly TRBD2 for D (5 bases). V gave up 1 base and J gave up 2 bases, with 11 bases separating them. This CDR3 is built from 16 residues. CDR1 is LGHNA, CDR2 YNFKEQ, per germline. CDR3 protein: CASSQGVSSNTGELFF. In DNA, the CDR3 is TGTGCCAGCAGCCAAGGGGTGTCTAGCAACACCGGGGAGCTGTTTTTT.

The V gene is TRBV27, the J gene TRBJ1-6, with D uncertain. V lost 7 bases and J 0 bases, leaving 10 bases between the germline ends. The germline gives CDR1 MNHEY, CDR2 SMNVEV (reference sequence). CDR3 length equals 15 residues. This CDR3 is CASTHLRSYNSPLHF. The CDR3 nucleotides are TGTGCCAGCACCCACCTGCGCTCCTATAATTCACCCCTCCACTTT.

A few counts support this clonotype. V usage is TRBV6-5 and J usage is TRBJ2-3, with 7 bases fitting TRBD1. CDR1 is MNHEY and CDR2 is SVGAGI in the germline V gene. The junction had 11 bases not matched to a gene; V was cut back by 6 bases and J by 2 bases. This CDR3 is 16 amino acids long. CDR3: CASRGQENDPTDTQYF. The DNA of the CDR3 is TGTGCCAGCAGAGGACAGGAAAATGATCCCACAGATACGCAGTATTTT.

This clonotype was seen a handful of times. This chain uses TRBV7-3 with TRBJ2-1; D perhaps matches TRBD2 (7 bases). Per the germline V gene, CDR1 is SGHTA and CDR2 is FQGTGA. The V end lost 2 bases, the J end lost 6 bases, and 17 bases lay between the germline ends. The CDR3 loop spans 16 amino acids. CDR3 residues: CASSLERGGPFNEQFF. CDR3 bases: TGTGCCAGCAGCTTAGAAAGGGGGGGGCCGTTCAATGAGCAGTTCTTC.

This chain uses TRBV19 with TRBJ2-5; 9 bases agree with TRBD2. The CDR3 totals 15 residues. V was clipped by 4 bases and J by 4 bases; unmatched bases: 7. Per germline, CDR1 LNHDA and CDR2 SQIVND (reference sequence). CDR3 sequence: CASSTHATSGETQYF. The CDR3 DNA sequence: TGTGCCAGTAGTACACACGCGACTAGCGGAGAGACCCAGTACTTC.

The count of this clonotype is one. The chain uses TRBV3-1 and TRBJ2-1; 13 nucleotides match TRBD2. Germline CDR1 is LGHDT and CDR2 is YNNKEL (reference sequence). V lost 3 bases to trimming and J lost 8 bases; unmatched junction nucleotides: 7. The CDR3 runs to 16 residues. The CDR3 DNA reads TGTGCCAGCAGCCATCTCACTAGCGGGGGGGAAGATGAGCAGTTCTTC. It encodes CASSHLTSGGEDEQFF.

The gene calls are TRBV6-2 or TRBV6-3 and TRBJ2-7, with no clear D. The CDR3 covers 13 residues. The V end was cut by 4 bases, the J end by 0 bases, with 7 bases between. Germline assignment: CDR1 MNHEY and CDR2 SVGEGT. The CDR3 is CASSSQSSYEQYV. CDR3 in DNA: TGTGCCAGCAGTTCACAGAGCTCCTACGAGCAGTACGTC.

The chain recombines TRBV4-2 with TRBJ1-2; D not resolved. The CDR3 extends over 14 amino acids. Germline assignment: CDR1 LGHNA and CDR2 YNFKEQ. The V gene lost 4 bases and the J gene lost 3 bases, with 12 bases spanning the gap. The CDR3 sequence: CASSPEAGYYGYTF. In DNA, the CDR3 is TGTGCCAGCAGCCCCGAGGCAGGATACTATGGCTACACCTTC.

This clonotype was counted between two and nine times. The CDR3 DNA reads TGCGCCAGCAGCCAAGTAGGGGGACAGGGGTACATCTGGGGCTACACCTTC. Protein product: CASSQVGGQGYIWGYTF. The V call is TRBV4-1, the J call TRBJ1-2; 10 nucleotides line up with TRBD1. Germline V gives CDR1 MGHRA, CDR2 YSYEKL. This CDR3 spans 17 amino acids. V gave up 1 base and J gave up 8 bases; unmatched junction bases: 13.

The CDR3: CASSSWEVRNEQFF. CDR3 DNA sequence: TGTGCCAGCAGTTCCTGGGAAGTTCGCAATGAGCAGTTCTTC. The V and J genes are TRBV27 and TRBJ2-1; the D is unclear. Trimming left V 4 bases short and J 6 bases short, with 13 bases between. Germline loops: CDR1 MNHEY, CDR2 SMNVEV (reference sequence). The CDR3 runs 14 residues.